The entry that follows covers one T cell receptor (beta chain) sequence. Noted treatment: 15 to 20 received Ad26.COV2.S at low or high dose, single or two shots; 5 received placebo; per-sample allocation not given. All samples were drawn on day 63, counting from the first vaccine or placebo injection. This sample is drawn from a study of Ad26.COV2.S vaccination and SARS-CoV-2 variants. For the study at large: Within the COV1001 Ad26.COV2.S trial arm, the donor was enrolled.

The repertoire was sequenced with immunoSEQ multiplex PCR; TCRdb's copy has only in-frame clones and lacks some. The sample contains roughly 390,000 clones, 88% of which appear only once. V was cut by 0 bases and J by 2 bases, with 10 bases left in between. The germline gives CDR1 MDHEN, CDR2 SYDVKM. CDR3 length equals 16 residues. This TCR came from a person aged 18 to 65 who received the Ad26.COV2.S COVID-19 vaccine or a placebo. The V call is TRBV28, the J call TRBJ2-2; tentatively, D is TRBD1 (6 bases). The sample here was peripheral blood, taken in a trial of Ad26.COV2.S vaccine versus placebo. CDR3 sequence reads: CASSLWDSSNTGELFF. As DNA, the CDR3 is TGTGCCAGCAGTTTATGGGACAGCTCTAACACCGGGGAGCTGTTTTTT.